Following are 22 T cell receptor beta chains from one sample sequenced in a study of blood T cell repertoires in COVID-19. Here immunoSEQ multiplex PCR was the method, and the copy in TCRdb shows in-frame clones only, minus some. The table shows 150,000 to 200,000 clones, with about four fifths occurring only once. Input material: peripheral blood. Receptors originate from a man between 65 and 85 years old with active or convalescent COVID-19.

The V call is TRBV13, the J call TRBJ2-3; TRBD2 aligns across 8 bases. CDR3 size: 18 residues. V dropped 0 bases and J dropped 3; count of bases not matched to a gene: 11. Germline-derived CDR1 and CDR2 are PRHDT and FYEKMQ (reference sequence). CDR3 nucleotide sequence: TGTGCCAGCAGCTTAGGAATAATAGCGGGGAGGTGGACAGATACGCAGTATTTT. Translated: CASSLGIIAGRWTDTQYF.

The chain couples TRBV15 to TRBJ2-1; perhaps TRBD2 as D (5 bases). V was cut by 4 bases and J by 5 bases, with 9 bases left in between. The CDR3 consists of 13 residues. The germline V gene encodes CDR1 LNHNV and CDR2 YYDKDF (reference sequence). The CDR3 nucleotides are TGTGCCACCAGCAAGGAGCGGCACAATGAGCAGTTCTTC. This translates into CATSKERHNEQFF.

This clone was counted only a few times. CDR3 residues: CASSARRTATYEQYF. The CDR3 DNA reads TGTGCCAGCAGTGCTCGGAGGACAGCCACCTACGAGCAGTACTTC. The chain carries TRBV11-2 and TRBJ2-7; weak D call: TRBD1 (6 bases). This CDR3 comprises 15 residues. The V gene lost 6 bases and the J gene lost 2 bases, with 17 bases spanning the gap. CDR1 and CDR2 (germline): SGHAT, FQNNGV.

V usage is TRBV21-1 and J usage is TRBJ2-2; the table's D call, TRBD2, was not checked against the DNA. TRBV21-1 is given as a pseudogene. The CDR3 has 19 amino acids. The CDR3 DNA is TGTGCCAGCAGCAAAAAGGCTCCCCTTTCTAGCGGGATGGTCGGGGAGCTGTTTTTT. Its protein product is CASSKKAPLSSGMVGELFF.

The chain joins TRBV2 to TRBJ1-4, with TRBD1 identical over 7 bases. The CDR3 spans 16 residues. V lost 3 bases and J lost 7; bases outside the gene matches: 11. Germline CDR1 reads SNHLY; CDR2 reads FYNNEI. The CDR3 DNA sequence: TGTGCCAGCAGTGACCTTCCACAGGGGTTAAGTGAAAAACTGTTTTTT. Its protein is CASSDLPQGLSEKLFF. Looking up the rest from reference TRBV2 and TRBJ1-4 gives the full variable domain: EPEVTQTPSHQVTQMGQEVILRCVPISNHLYFYWYRQILGQKVEFLVSFYNNEISEKSEIFDDQFSVERPDGSNFTLKIRSTKLEDSAMYFCASSDLPQGLSEKLFFGSGTQLSVL.

This chain links TRBV2 with TRBJ1-2, with a weak D call TRBD1 (5 bases). In germline, CDR1 is SNHLY, CDR2 FYNNEI. The V end lost 2 bases, the J end lost 4 bases, and 11 bases lay between the germline ends. The CDR3 runs to 14 residues. The CDR3: CASSETQGGYGYTF. The CDR3 DNA reads TGTGCCAGCAGTGAAACCCAGGGAGGCTATGGCTACACCTTC.

This chain uses TRBV29-1 with TRBJ2-5; D remains ambiguous. The germline V gene has CDR1 SQVTM and CDR2 ANQGSEA. CDR3 length equals 11 residues. V lost 7 bases and J 5 bases, leaving 11 bases between the germline ends. DNA for the CDR3: TGCAGCGCCGCGGTTGGGGAGACCCAGTACTTC. This codes for CSAAVGETQYF.

In its sample, this clone was seen once. The rearrangement uses TRBV5-1 and TRBJ2-1; weak D call: TRBD2 (7 bases). The V end was cut by 1 base, the J end by 7 bases, with 15 bases between. The CDR3 totals 15 residues. Germline V gene data show CDR1 as SGHRS and CDR2 as YFSETQ. Here the CDR3 DNA reads TGCGCCAGCAGCTTGCGGGGGAGGGGGGGGAATGAGCAGTTCTTC. Translating it yields CASSLRGRGGNEQFF.

Notes on this clone: With a much larger clone just one base away, this may be a read error. V gene TRBV11-3 combines with J gene TRBJ2-1; 9 nucleotides align to TRBD1. Germline CDR1 is SGHNT and CDR2 is YENEEA. With V trimmed by 4 bases and J by 1 base, 2 bases remained unmatched. The CDR3 spans 15 residues. The CDR3 nucleotides read TGTGCCAGCAGCTCCGGGACAGGGTCCTACAATGAGCAGTTCTTC. It translates to CASSSGTGSYNEQFF.

This chain links TRBV10-3 with TRBJ1-2; D gene uncertain. Trimming cost V 7 bases and J 3 bases, with 12 bases left between them. Germline CDR1 and CDR2: ENHRY and SYGVKD. The CDR3 consists of 13 residues. DNA for the CDR3: TGTGCCATCACCGGCGGGATCGACTATGGCTACACCTTC. It encodes CAITGGIDYGYTF.

The chain has TRBV18 and TRBJ1-2, with TRBD1 identical over 7 bases. CDR1 and CDR2 from the germline V gene are KGHSH and LQKENI. The CDR3 is 17 residues long. J gave up 7 bases and V 3 bases, and 17 bases lay outside the gene matches. This CDR3 is CASSPSRPTGSGAGYTF. DNA of the CDR3: TGTGCCAGCTCACCCTCCCGCCCGACAGGGAGTGGCGCTGGCTACACCTTC. Filled out from reference TRBV18 and TRBJ1-2, the complete variable domain reads NAGVMQNPRHLVRRRGQEARLRCSPMKGHSHVYWYRQLPEEGLKFMVYLQKENIIDESGMPKERFSAEFPKEGPSILRIQQVVRGDSAAYFCASSPSRPTGSGAGYTFGSGTRLTVV.

V usage is TRBV4-2 and J usage is TRBJ1-6, with 7 bases matching TRBD1. The trim removed 3 bases at V and 1 base at J, leaving 6 bases unmatched. The CDR3 length is 17 residues. Germline V gene lookup returns CDR1 LGHNA and CDR2 YNFKEQ. The CDR3 reads CASSQETGISYNSPLHF. CDR3 bases: TGTGCCAGCAGCCAGGAGACAGGGATATCCTATAATTCACCCCTCCACTTT.

The CDR3 coding sequence is TGTGCCAGCCGACGCGACAGGTCTTCCGTCGAGCAGTACTTC. This encodes CASRRDRSSVEQYF. This chain connects TRBV11-2 to TRBJ2-7; a weak D match, TRBD1 (6 bases). Per germline, CDR1 SGHAT and CDR2 FQNNGV. CDR3 length: 14 amino acids. Between the trimmed V and J ends, which lost 8 bases and 6 bases, there was a span of 20 bases. Full variable domain (outside the CDR3, taken from reference TRBV11-2 and TRBJ2-7): EAGVAQSPRYKIIEKRQSVAFWCNPISGHATLYWYQQILGQGPKLLIQFQNNGVVDDSQLPKDRFSAERLKGVDSTLKIQPAKLEDSAVYLCASRRDRSSVEQYFGPGTRLTVT.

The rearrangement links TRBV23-1 to TRBJ2-7; TRBD1 aligns across 9 bases. TRBV23-1 is noted as an ORF with a role that remains uncertain. V was clipped by 5 bases and J by 2 bases; unmatched bases: 19. This CDR3 contains 19 residues. This CDR3 is CASSIVQGQGEFPTYEQYF. The CDR3 nucleotides read TGCGCCAGCAGTATTGTCCAGGGACAGGGAGAATTTCCTACCTACGAGCAGTACTTC.

The chain has TRBV14 and TRBJ2-3, with D uncertain. The CDR3 is 14 amino acids. The V gene lost 1 base and the J gene lost 4 bases, with 9 bases spanning the gap. Germline values: CDR1 SGHDN, CDR2 FVKESK. The CDR3 sequence: CASSQVGESDTQYF. The DNA for the CDR3 is TGTGCCAGCAGCCAAGTGGGCGAATCAGATACGCAGTATTTT.

This chain links TRBV2 with TRBJ2-1; maybe TRBD2 (5 bases). The length of the CDR3 is 14 residues. Trimming pared 5 bases from V and 7 bases from J, leaving 15 bases between. CDR1 is SNHLY, CDR2 FYNNEI, per germline. The CDR3 loop reads CASSPPASRNEQFF. DNA of the CDR3: TGTGCCAGCAGTCCGCCGGCTAGCCGTAATGAGCAGTTCTTC. The whole variable domain, filled in from reference TRBV2 and TRBJ2-1, reads EPEVTQTPSHQVTQMGQEVILRCVPISNHLYFYWYRQILGQKVEFLVSFYNNEISEKSEIFDDQFSVERPDGSNFTLKIRSTKLEDSAMYFCASSPPASRNEQFFGPGTRLTVL.

Only one count was recorded for this clone. The chain employs TRBV4-1 and TRBJ2-2; a weak D match, TRBD1 (6 bases). V lost 0 bases and J 2 bases, leaving 10 bases between the germline ends. The CDR3 spans 16 residues. Germline V gene lookup returns CDR1 MGHRA and CDR2 YSYEKL. The CDR3 region is CASSQEGTRNTGELFF. The CDR3 region has the DNA TGCGCCAGCAGCCAAGAAGGGACAAGAAACACCGGGGAGCTGTTTTTT.

This sequence joins TRBV13 and TRBJ2-1, with a possible D match to TRBD2 (6 bases). The CDR3 length is 17 residues. Per germline, CDR1 PRHDT and CDR2 FYEKMQ (reference sequence). V gave up 1 base and J gave up 0 bases, with 13 bases separating them. CDR3 nucleotides: TGTGCCAGCAGCTTAGACAGCGGGCAGAGCTCCTACAATGAGCAGTTCTTC. As protein: CASSLDSGQSSYNEQFF.

The genes are TRBV9 and TRBJ2-1, with TRBD2 matching over 8 bases. This CDR3 contains 16 residues. Germline V CDR1 and CDR2: SGDLS, YYNGEE. The ends lost 3 bases at V and 7 bases at J; junction bases unmatched: 12. The CDR3 DNA reads as TGTGCCAGCAGCGGACAAGGTAGCGGGACTTTGAATGAGCAGTTCTTC. It codes for CASSGQGSGTLNEQFF.

DNA for the CDR3: TGTGCCAGCAGGATGGACAGGGGCAATCAGCCCCAGCATTTT. Translation gives CASRMDRGNQPQHF. The chain carries TRBV6-5 and TRBJ1-5; the match to TRBD1 covers 8 bases. The J segment lost 2 bases and the V segment lost 6 bases, leaving 3 bases of the junction unmatched. Germline V gene sequence: CDR1 MNHEY, CDR2 SVGAGI. This CDR3 is built from 14 residues.

This chain joins TRBV6-5 and TRBJ1-5; D gene unclear. CDR3 size: 13 residues. The ends were cut back, 6 bases at V and 7 bases at J, with 13 bases in the middle. Germline lookup yields CDR1 MNHEY and CDR2 SVGAGI. The CDR3 is CASSVPSGQPQHF. The CDR3 DNA reads as TGTGCCAGCAGCGTTCCATCGGGACAGCCCCAGCATTTT.

This clone came up many times. The chain links TRBV4-3 to TRBJ2-1; the match to TRBD2 covers 9 bases. This CDR3 is 16 amino acids long. Per the germline V gene, CDR1 is LGHNA and CDR2 is YSLEER. Trimming removed 1 base from V and 5 bases from J; junction bases left unmatched: 6. The CDR3 loop reads CASSQGLASGDNEQFF. CDR3 nucleotides: TGCGCCAGCAGCCAAGGTCTCGCTAGCGGGGACAATGAGCAGTTCTTC.